The clone carrying this T cell receptor (beta chain) appeared many times. The sample comes from a study of regulatory T cells in long-lasting Graves disease. Documented time point: persistent/refractory GD, antithyroid drugs over 5 years with positive TRAb. RNA from PBMCs was the source of the TCR library. Construction of the TCR beta libraries employed iRepertoire HTBI primers in conjunction with Arm-PCR of CDR3 regions. TCRdb used MiXCR to reprocess the multiplex PCR reads, holding one entry per CDR3 protein. This table holds a few hundred thousand distinct CDR3 sequences, roughly 23% found once. This CDR3 contains 15 residues. Germline CDR1 and CDR2: DFQATT and SNEGSKA (reference sequence). Losses at the gene ends were 4 bases for V and 5 bases for J; bases not matched to a gene: 5.

The receptor comes from a middle-aged woman with Graves disease. The chain couples TRBV20-1 to TRBJ2-5; 15 bases agree with TRBD2. This specimen was peripheral blood mononuclear cells (PBMCs), taken when the disease was refractory, from a patient treated with antithyroid drugs. This CDR3 is CSAIWTSGGAETQYF. CDR3 nucleotide sequence: TGCAGTGCTATTTGGACTAGCGGGGGGGCGGAGACCCAGTACTTC.